What follows are 32 T cell receptor beta chains derived from one specimen sequenced in a study of T cell repertoires in cytomegalovirus infection. In TCRdb, the reads were re-called with MiXCR into one record per CDR3 protein. The table lists roughly 300,000 distinct CDR3 sequences, roughly a quarter of them singletons. Sequencing input: PBMCs. These receptors came from a human donor in good health (CMV status not recorded). Some clones in this sample may be carry-over from other donors' samples.

In the case of this clonotype: The conserved phenylalanine or tryptophan is not found at the CDR3 terminus, so this likely reflects a read error. The limits of the CDR3 on the DNA are not certain, so only TCRdb's listed CDR3 is given. The J gene is TRBJ1-2, the V gene TRBV20-1; TRBD1 reflects the table's D call only, with no check against the DNA. The CDR3 is made up of 9 amino acids, end residues included. The V gene's germline CDR1 is DFQATT and CDR2 SNEGSKA (reference sequence). The CDR3 here is CSAGWQGIS.

The sample holds one count of this clonotype. V usage is TRBV7-9 and J usage is TRBJ1-5; no definite D call. CDR1 is SEHNR and CDR2 is FQNEAQ in the germline V gene (reference sequence). V was pared by 4 bases and J by 14 bases, with 12 bases between. The CDR3 has 11 residues. The CDR3 here is CASSSSGAKHF. The CDR3 nucleotides are TGTGCCAGCAGCTCCTCGGGTGCCAAGCATTTT.

This chain links TRBV19 with TRBJ1-5, with D unresolved. V lost 3 bases, J lost 2 bases, and 8 bases lay in between. This CDR3 spans 14 amino acids. Germline V gene sequence: CDR1 LNHDA, CDR2 SQIVND (reference sequence). CDR3 residues: CASSIGDGNQPQHF. CDR3 DNA: TGTGCCAGTAGTATTGGGGATGGCAATCAGCCCCAGCATTTT. Based on the CDR3 plus reference TRBV19 and TRBJ1-5, the full variable domain is DGGITQSPKYLFRKEGQNVTLSCEQNLNHDAMYWYRQDPGQGLRLIYYSQIVNDFQKGDIAEGYSVSREKKESFPLTVTSAQKNPTAFYLCASSIGDGNQPQHFGDGTRLSIL.

The V and J genes are TRBV29-1 and TRBJ2-3; D perhaps matches TRBD2 (5 bases). This CDR3 has 14 residues. Germline values: CDR1 SQVTM, CDR2 ANQGSEA. V lost 4 bases, J lost 6 bases, and 17 bases lay in between. DNA of the CDR3: TGCAGCGTTGGTTCGGTCGCGAGGGAGGATACGCAGTATTTT. Translation gives CSVGSVAREDTQYF.

This clonotype was observed at least ten times. The genes are TRBV7-2 and TRBJ1-3; 8 bases map to TRBD1. V gave up 1 base and J gave up 9 bases; unmatched junction bases: 2. The germline gives CDR1 SGHTA, CDR2 FQGNSA. The CDR3 spans 13 residues. CDR3 sequence: CASSLGQGSTIYF. The CDR3 nucleotides read TGTGCCAGCAGCTTAGGACAGGGGTCCACCATATATTTT.

This clonotype was detected many times. The gene calls are TRBV11-2 and TRBJ2-7; 8 bases are a match to TRBD2. The CDR3 length is 15 residues. V dropped 5 bases and J dropped 0; count of bases not matched to a gene: 6. Germline loops: CDR1 SGHAT, CDR2 FQNNGV. In nucleotides, the CDR3 is TGTGCCAGCAGCGTCGCCGGGACTAGCTCCTACGAGCAGTACTTC. It translates to CASSVAGTSSYEQYF. The full variable domain, rest sourced from reference TRBV11-2 and TRBJ2-7, is EAGVAQSPRYKIIEKRQSVAFWCNPISGHATLYWYQQILGQGPKLLIQFQNNGVVDDSQLPKDRFSAERLKGVDSTLKIQPAKLEDSAVYLCASSVAGTSSYEQYFGPGTRLTVT.

CDR3 protein: CSARRTNTGELFF. In nucleotides, the CDR3 is TGCAGCGCCCGGAGAACGAACACCGGGGAGCTGTTTTTT. The rearrangement links TRBV29-1 to TRBJ2-2; D not certain. CDR3 length equals 13 residues. Germline values: CDR1 SQVTM, CDR2 ANQGSEA. Trimming shortened V by 7 bases and J by 0 bases, and 9 bases separated the two germline ends.

The sample holds a few counts of this clonotype. The chain uses TRBV6-2 or TRBV6-3 and TRBJ2-1; 7 nucleotides line up with TRBD1. The germline V gene encodes CDR1 MNHEY and CDR2 SVGEGT. J lost 4 bases, V lost 9 bases, and 6 bases had no gene match. There are 13 residues in the CDR3. The CDR3 sequence: CASRRTGYNEQFF. CDR3 nucleotide sequence: TGTGCCAGTAGAAGGACAGGTTACAATGAGCAGTTCTTC.

The DNA of the CDR3 is TGTGCCAGCAGCTTAGATCTAGGTGGGGACACTGAAGCTTTCTTT. It yields the protein CASSLDLGGDTEAFF. This sequence joins TRBV7-2 and TRBJ1-1; D remains unclear. This CDR3 is 15 amino acids long. From germline, CDR1 is SGHTA and CDR2 FQGNSA. Trimming took off 1 base at V and 3 bases at J, with 12 bases between the two ends. Full variable domain (missing parts from reference TRBV7-2 and TRBJ1-1): GAGVSQSPSNKVTEKGKDVELRCDPISGHTALYWYRQSLGQGLEFLIYFQGNSAPDKSGLPSDRFSAERTGGSVSTLTIQRTQQEDSAVYLCASSLDLGGDTEAFFGQGTRLTVV.

The DNA for the CDR3 is TGCAGTGCTAGTCCGGACAGCGTTGGGGAAAAACTGTTTTTT. Protein product: CSASPDSVGEKLFF. The chain recombines TRBV20-1 with TRBJ1-4; possibly TRBD1 for D (6 bases). Trimming left V 3 bases short and J 8 bases short, with 16 bases between. The length of the CDR3 is 14 residues. Germline lookup yields CDR1 DFQATT and CDR2 SNEGSKA (reference sequence).

This clonotype has ten or more counts. This sequence joins TRBV12-3 or TRBV12-4 and TRBJ1-1; D is unclear. V was clipped by 1 base and J by 5 bases, with 8 bases between them. The CDR3 spans 13 residues. The CDR3 region has the DNA TGTGCCAGCAGTTTAGGGACCTTGACTGAAGCTTTCTTT. As protein: CASSLGTLTEAFF.

In its sample, this clonotype was seen many times. The chain uses TRBV7-6 and TRBJ1-1, with 8 bases lining up with TRBD1. V shed 6 bases, J shed 7 bases, and the junction held 10 bases outside the gene matches. This CDR3 comprises 14 residues. The germline V gene encodes CDR1 SGHVS and CDR2 FNYEAQ. CDR3 nucleotides: TGTGCCAGCAGAACTAGGACAGGGAGTAATGAAGCTTTCTTT. This sequence encodes CASRTRTGSNEAFF.

This clonotype was picked up many times. The chain uses TRBV7-8 and TRBJ1-1; D not resolved. The CDR3 is 15 amino acids. Germline V lookup: CDR1 SGHVS, CDR2 FQNEAQ. Trimming left V 4 bases short and J 3 bases short, with 15 bases between. The CDR3 sequence: CASSSLDGRDTEAFF. DNA for the CDR3: TGTGCCAGCAGCTCACTGGACGGTCGGGACACTGAAGCTTTCTTT.

This clonotype appeared a few times. V gene TRBV19 combines with J gene TRBJ2-4; perhaps D is TRBD1 or TRBD2 (5 bases each). The CDR3 length is 14 residues. Germline V gene data show CDR1 as LNHDA and CDR2 as SQIVND (reference sequence). Trimming removed 3 bases at V and 8 bases at J, with 14 bases between. CDR3 in DNA: TGTGCCAGTAGTATGGGAGACAGAAGGGACATTCAGTACTTC. Translation gives CASSMGDRRDIQYF.

V usage is TRBV20-1 and J usage is TRBJ2-1, with D tentatively TRBD2 (6 bases). Germline CDR1 and CDR2: DFQATT and SNEGSKA (reference sequence). There are 14 residues in the CDR3. V shed 6 bases and J shed 7 bases, with 19 bases lying between them. The CDR3 loop reads CSALPGGSVNEQFF. In DNA form, the CDR3 reads TGCAGTGCCCTTCCCGGGGGATCAGTTAATGAGCAGTTCTTC.

The V call is TRBV6-2 or TRBV6-3, the J call TRBJ2-1; possibly TRBD2 for D (6 bases). There are 13 residues in the CDR3. Germline V CDR1 and CDR2: MNHEY, SVGEGT. The V end lost 4 bases, the J end lost 6 bases, and 10 bases lay between the germline ends. CDR3 protein: CASSWGLFNEQFF. CDR3 nucleotide sequence: TGTGCCAGCAGTTGGGGACTCTTCAATGAGCAGTTCTTC.

J is TRBJ2-7 and V is TRBV6-2 or TRBV6-3; TRBD2 agrees at 7 bases. Unmatched junction bases numbered 8, after V lost 3 bases and J lost 6 bases. Germline loops: CDR1 MNHEY, CDR2 SVGEGT. The length of the CDR3 is 14 residues. The DNA of the CDR3 is TGTGCCAGCAGTTATGGCGGGAGTCAGTTCGAGCAGTACTTC. Its translation is CASSYGGSQFEQYF.

The V call is TRBV7-1, the J call TRBJ2-3; D may be TRBD2 (6 bases). TRBV7-1 qualifies as an ORF whose function is uncertain. Between the trimmed V and J ends, which lost 5 bases and 0 bases, there was a span of 18 bases. The CDR3 extends over 17 amino acids. The CDR3 region is CASSPPGLLASTDTQYF. The DNA for the CDR3 is TGTGCCAGCAGCCCACCCGGTTTACTAGCTAGCACAGATACGCAGTATTTT.

The chain joins TRBV20-1 to TRBJ2-4; 9 nucleotides match TRBD1. Losses at the gene ends were 6 bases for V and 8 bases for J; bases not matched to a gene: 11. This CDR3 has 14 amino acids. CDR1 and CDR2 (germline): DFQATT, SNEGSKA (reference sequence). The CDR3: CSATRGTGLDIQYF. The CDR3 region has the DNA TGCAGTGCAACGAGAGGGACAGGGCTCGACATTCAGTACTTC.

There are many counts of this clonotype. The chain couples TRBV7-2 to TRBJ1-2, with D perhaps matching TRBD1 (5 bases). CDR1 SGHTA and CDR2 FQGNSA come from the germline V gene. The germline V and J ends were trimmed by 6 bases and 7 bases, with 12 bases remaining between them. This CDR3 spans 12 amino acids. DNA for the CDR3: TGTGCCAGCAGTCCAGGGCAGCTTGGCTACACCTTC. Amino acids: CASSPGQLGYTF.

This clonotype was recorded at least ten times. The chain has TRBV29-1 and TRBJ2-1; D is perhaps TRBD2 (5 bases). Germline lookup yields CDR1 SQVTM and CDR2 ANQGSEA. The CDR3 length is 12 residues. V lost 5 bases, J lost 8 bases, and 13 bases lay in between. The CDR3 DNA reads as TGCAGCGTTAGGAGGCAGACGGATGAGCAGTTCTTC. Translation: CSVRRQTDEQFF.

This clonotype was observed many times. The V and J genes are TRBV7-6 and TRBJ1-5; no clear D. Trimming cost V 2 bases and J 4 bases, with 12 bases left between them. This CDR3 comprises 15 residues. The germline V gene encodes CDR1 SGHVS and CDR2 FNYEAQ. This chain's CDR3 is CASSLNFRTNQPQHF. CDR3 nucleotide sequence: TGTGCCAGCAGCTTAAACTTCCGGACTAATCAGCCCCAGCATTTT.

The chain links TRBV10-3 to TRBJ2-5, with D unclear. Germline V gene data show CDR1 as ENHRY and CDR2 as SYGVKD. Trimming stripped 8 bases from V and 5 bases from J, with 9 bases between. The CDR3 spans 11 residues. The CDR3 DNA reads as TGTGCCATCGCATCGAGGGAGACCCAGTACTTC. Encoded protein: CAIASRETQYF.

This clonotype was seen repeatedly, ten times or more. The rearrangement links TRBV7-2 to TRBJ2-2; maybe TRBD2 (5 bases). Germline loops: CDR1 SGHTA, CDR2 FQGNSA. V lost 5 bases and J lost 7, with 20 bases in between. The CDR3 is 16 amino acids. The CDR3 protein is CASSKDGTSSGGELFF. The CDR3 DNA reads TGTGCCAGCAGCAAAGATGGCACTAGTTCAGGCGGGGAGCTGTTTTTT.

This clonotype has more than one count but fewer than ten. The rearrangement joins TRBV6-5 to TRBJ1-1, with 10 nucleotides matching TRBD1. Germline V gene sequence: CDR1 MNHEY, CDR2 SVGAGI. There are 16 residues in the CDR3. The CDR3 protein is CLARPTGGRGNTEAFF. CDR3 coding DNA: TGTCTCGCCCGTCCGACAGGGGGCCGGGGGAACACTGAAGCTTTCTTT.

The chain recombines TRBV28 with TRBJ1-3; 10 bases map to TRBD1. Trimming took 8 bases from V and 5 from J; bases not matched to a gene: 3. Germline V gene lookup returns CDR1 MDHEN and CDR2 SYDVKM. This CDR3 has 13 amino acids. For the CDR3, the DNA is TGTGCCAGCGGGGGACAGGGGAGAAACACCATATATTTT. This sequence encodes CASGGQGRNTIYF.

A single count supports this clonotype. The chain joins TRBV5-1 to TRBJ1-1; 8 bases agree with TRBD1. V shed 4 bases, J shed 3 bases, and the junction held 5 bases outside the gene matches. The CDR3 extends over 14 amino acids. Germline values: CDR1 SGHRS, CDR2 YFSETQ. CDR3 residues: CASSLDRADTEAFF. The CDR3 nucleotides are TGCGCCAGCAGCCTGGACAGGGCGGACACTGAAGCTTTCTTT.

The genes are TRBV7-2 and TRBJ1-2; 8 bases align to TRBD1. Per the germline V gene, CDR1 is SGHTA and CDR2 is FQGNSA. After removal of 5 bases from V and 8 bases from J, the junction contained 16 bases not matched to a gene. This CDR3 is 16 amino acids long. In DNA form, the CDR3 reads TGTGCCAGCAGCGATCGGGGGGTGCAGGGGGCGCAGGGCTACACCTTC. Its protein product is CASSDRGVQGAQGYTF.

On this clonotype: At one end the junction does not follow the germline gene, possibly because of a read error. The rearrangement uses TRBV7-6 and TRBJ2-5; the D is unclear. This CDR3 is built from 16 residues. The germline gives CDR1 SGHVS, CDR2 FNYEAQ. CDR3 in amino acids: CAGSLARSAWEETQYF. In DNA, the CDR3 is TGTGCCGGCAGCTTAGCAAGGTCGGCCTGGGAAGAGACCCAGTACTTC.

This clonotype was seen at least ten times. This sequence joins TRBV7-2 and TRBJ1-6; D is possibly TRBD1 (6 bases). V lost 4 bases and J 5 bases, leaving 15 bases between the germline ends. CDR3 size: 16 residues. In germline, CDR1 is SGHTA, CDR2 FQGNSA. CDR3 loop: CASSSLGGGNNSPLHF. CDR3 DNA sequence: TGTGCCAGCAGCTCCCTCGGAGGGGGAAATAATTCACCCCTCCACTTT.

This clonotype was recorded a few times. The J gene is TRBJ2-1, the V gene TRBV28; 10 bases map to TRBD1. The length of the CDR3 is 15 residues. V was clipped by 4 bases and J by 8 bases; unmatched bases: 8. The germline V gene encodes CDR1 MDHEN and CDR2 SYDVKM. The CDR3 protein is CASSSPGTGAHEQFF. The CDR3 DNA follows: TGTGCCAGCAGTTCACCCGGGACAGGGGCACATGAGCAGTTCTTC.

This clonotype was seen ten or more times. The chain combines TRBV7-2 with TRBJ2-5; D is possibly TRBD1 or TRBD2 (5 bases each). The CDR3 spans 15 residues. Trimming took 4 bases from V and 5 from J, leaving 17 bases between them. The V gene's germline CDR1 is SGHTA and CDR2 FQGNSA. CDR3 nucleotide sequence: TGTGCCAGCAGCTCACCCCCCGGGGCCGGCGAGACCCAGTACTTC. The encoded protein is CASSSPPGAGETQYF.